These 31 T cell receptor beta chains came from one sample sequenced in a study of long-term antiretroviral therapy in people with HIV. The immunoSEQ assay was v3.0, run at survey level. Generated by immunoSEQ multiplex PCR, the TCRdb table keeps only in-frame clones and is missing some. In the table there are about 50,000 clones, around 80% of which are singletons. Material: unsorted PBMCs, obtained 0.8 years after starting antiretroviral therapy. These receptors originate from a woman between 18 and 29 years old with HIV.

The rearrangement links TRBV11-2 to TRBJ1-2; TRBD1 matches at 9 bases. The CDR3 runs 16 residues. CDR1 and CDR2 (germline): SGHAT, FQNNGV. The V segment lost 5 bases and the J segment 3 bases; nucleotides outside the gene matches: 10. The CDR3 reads CASSPLGGDRDYGYTF. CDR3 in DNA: TGTGCCAGCAGCCCCCTAGGAGGGGACAGGGACTATGGCTACACCTTC. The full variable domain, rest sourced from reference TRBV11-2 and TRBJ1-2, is EAGVAQSPRYKIIEKRQSVAFWCNPISGHATLYWYQQILGQGPKLLIQFQNNGVVDDSQLPKDRFSAERLKGVDSTLKIQPAKLEDSAVYLCASSPLGGDRDYGYTFGSGTRLTVV.

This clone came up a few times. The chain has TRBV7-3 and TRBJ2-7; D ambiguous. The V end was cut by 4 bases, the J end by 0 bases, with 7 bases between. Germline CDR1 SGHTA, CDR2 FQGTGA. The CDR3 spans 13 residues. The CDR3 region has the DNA TGTGCCAGCAGCTCCTCGAGCTCCTACGAGCAGTACTTC. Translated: CASSSSSSYEQYF.

The DNA for the CDR3 is TGTGCCAGCAGCTTATCCAACGAACCCCTCCACTTT. Translation gives CASSLSNEPLHF. The V gene is TRBV7-2, the J gene TRBJ1-6; no clear D. This CDR3 contains 12 residues. The ends were cut back, 2 bases at V and 12 bases at J, with 8 bases in the middle. CDR1 is SGHTA and CDR2 is FQGNSA in the germline V gene.

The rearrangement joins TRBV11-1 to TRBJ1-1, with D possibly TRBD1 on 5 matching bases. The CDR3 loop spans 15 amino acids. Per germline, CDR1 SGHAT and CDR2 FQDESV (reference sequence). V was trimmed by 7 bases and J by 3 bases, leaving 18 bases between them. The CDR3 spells CASTWGVLRDTEAFF. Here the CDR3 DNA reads TGTGCCAGCACCTGGGGGGTGCTGAGGGACACTGAAGCTTTCTTT.

The CDR3 spells CASSFAGGAGNTIYF. The CDR3 DNA is TGTGCCAGCAGCTTCGCAGGGGGAGCTGGAAACACCATATATTTT. V and J are TRBV7-9 and TRBJ1-3, with 7 positions matching TRBD1. Germline CDR1 is SEHNR and CDR2 is FQNEAQ (reference sequence). The CDR3 sequence is 15 residues long. J lost 2 bases, V lost 3 bases, and 4 bases had no gene match.

CDR3 DNA: TGCGCCAGCAGCCTTATCGACAGGGGGGACGAAGCTTTCTTT. Amino acids: CASSLIDRGDEAFF. This chain connects TRBV5-1 to TRBJ1-1, with TRBD1 identical over 9 bases. CDR3 length: 14 amino acids. CDR1 is SGHRS, CDR2 YFSETQ, per germline. After removal of 4 bases from V and 8 bases from J, the junction contained 9 bases not matched to a gene.

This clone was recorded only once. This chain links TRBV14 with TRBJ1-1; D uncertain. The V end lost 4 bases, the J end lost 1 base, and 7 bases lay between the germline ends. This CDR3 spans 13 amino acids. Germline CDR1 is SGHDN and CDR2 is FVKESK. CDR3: CASSRVENTEAFF. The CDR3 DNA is TGTGCCAGCAGCCGAGTAGAGAACACTGAAGCTTTCTTT.

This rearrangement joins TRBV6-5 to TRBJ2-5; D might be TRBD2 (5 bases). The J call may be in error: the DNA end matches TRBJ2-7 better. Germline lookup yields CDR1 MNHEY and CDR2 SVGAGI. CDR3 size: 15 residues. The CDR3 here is CASSYSGQVAYEQYF. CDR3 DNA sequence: TGTGCCAGCAGTTACTCGGGTCAGGTAGCGTACGAGCAGTACTTC.

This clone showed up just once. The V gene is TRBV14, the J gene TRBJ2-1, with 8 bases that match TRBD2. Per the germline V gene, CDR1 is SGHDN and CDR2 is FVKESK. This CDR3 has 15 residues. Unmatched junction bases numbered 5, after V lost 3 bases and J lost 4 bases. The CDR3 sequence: CASSHGLAFYNEQFF. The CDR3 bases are TGTGCCAGCAGCCATGGACTAGCTTTTTACAATGAGCAGTTCTTC.

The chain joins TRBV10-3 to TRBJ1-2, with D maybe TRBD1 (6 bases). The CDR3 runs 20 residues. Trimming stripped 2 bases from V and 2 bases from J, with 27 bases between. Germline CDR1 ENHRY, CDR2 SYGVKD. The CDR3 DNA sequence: TGTGCCATCAGTGAGCTCCGGGAACAGGGTCAGGGGACCGCGAACTATGGCTACACCTTC. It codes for CAISELREQGQGTANYGYTF.

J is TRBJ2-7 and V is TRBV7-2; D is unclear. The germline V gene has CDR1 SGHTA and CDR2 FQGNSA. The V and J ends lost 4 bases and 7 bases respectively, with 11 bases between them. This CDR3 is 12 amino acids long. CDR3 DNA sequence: TGTGCCAGCAGCTCACTAACTTGGGAGCAGTACTTC. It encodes CASSSLTWEQYF.

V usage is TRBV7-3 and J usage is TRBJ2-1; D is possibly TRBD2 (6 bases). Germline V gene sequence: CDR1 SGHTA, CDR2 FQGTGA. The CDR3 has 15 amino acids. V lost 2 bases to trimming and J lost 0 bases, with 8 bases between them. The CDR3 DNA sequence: TGTGCCAGCAGCTTATACGGGAGCTCCTACAATGAGCAGTTCTTC. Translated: CASSLYGSSYNEQFF.

CDR3 in DNA: TGTGCCATCAGGTCTATCACAGATACGCAGTATTTT. Translated, it gives CAIRSITDTQYF. The chain employs TRBV10-3 and TRBJ2-3, with D hard to call. Germline CDR1 ENHRY, CDR2 SYGVKD. This CDR3 is 12 amino acids long. V was pared by 6 bases and J by 2 bases, with 6 bases between.

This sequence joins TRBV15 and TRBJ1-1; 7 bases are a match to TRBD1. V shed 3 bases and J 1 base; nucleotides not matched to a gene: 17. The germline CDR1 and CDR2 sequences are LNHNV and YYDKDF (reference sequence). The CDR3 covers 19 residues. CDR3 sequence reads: CATSSPTLNRDRPNTEAFF. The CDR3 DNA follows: TGTGCCACCAGCAGTCCTACCCTGAACCGGGACAGACCGAACACTGAAGCTTTCTTT.

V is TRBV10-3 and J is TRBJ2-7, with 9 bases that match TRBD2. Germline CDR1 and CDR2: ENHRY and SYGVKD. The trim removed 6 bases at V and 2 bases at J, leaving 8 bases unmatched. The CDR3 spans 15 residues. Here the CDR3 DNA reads TGTGCCATCAGCATGACTAGCGGAGGACCCTACGAGCAGTACTTC. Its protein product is CAISMTSGGPYEQYF.

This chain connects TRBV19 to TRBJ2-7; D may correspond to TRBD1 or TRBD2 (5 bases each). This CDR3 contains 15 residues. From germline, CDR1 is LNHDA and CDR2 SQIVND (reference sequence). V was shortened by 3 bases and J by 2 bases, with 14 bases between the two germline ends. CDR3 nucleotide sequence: TGTGCCAGTAGTATTGGGAGCGGACAACCCTACGAGCAGTACTTC. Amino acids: CASSIGSGQPYEQYF.

CDR3 nucleotides: TGTGCCAGCAGTTTAGGGGGATTGGGGGGGACTGAAGCTTTCTTT. This translates into CASSLGGLGGTEAFF. The V call is TRBV28, the J call TRBJ1-1, with a weak D call TRBD1 (5 bases). Germline CDR1 and CDR2: MDHEN and SYDVKM. The CDR3 covers 15 residues. V lost 2 bases and J 5 bases, leaving 15 bases between the germline ends.

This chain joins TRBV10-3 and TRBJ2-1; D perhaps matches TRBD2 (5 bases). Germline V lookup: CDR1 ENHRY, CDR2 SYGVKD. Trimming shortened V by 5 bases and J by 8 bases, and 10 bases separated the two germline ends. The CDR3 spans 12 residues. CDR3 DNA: TGTGCCATCAGTCTACTAGACGATGAGCAGTTCTTC. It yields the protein CAISLLDDEQFF.

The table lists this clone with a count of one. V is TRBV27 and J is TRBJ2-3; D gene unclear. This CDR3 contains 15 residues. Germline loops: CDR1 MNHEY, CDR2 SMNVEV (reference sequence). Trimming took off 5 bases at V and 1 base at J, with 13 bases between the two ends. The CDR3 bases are TGTGCCAGCAGTCCCGTGGGCTACCGCACAGATACGCAGTATTTT. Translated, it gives CASSPVGYRTDTQYF.

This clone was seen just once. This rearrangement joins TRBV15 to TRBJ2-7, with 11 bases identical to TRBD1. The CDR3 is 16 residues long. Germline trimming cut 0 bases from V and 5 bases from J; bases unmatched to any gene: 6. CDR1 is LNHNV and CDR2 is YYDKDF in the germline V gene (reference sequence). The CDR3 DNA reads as TGTGCCACCAGCAGAGATATGACGGGACAGGGGGACGAGCAGTACTTC. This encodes CATSRDMTGQGDEQYF.

CDR3 region: CASSLGQGASTDTQYF. CDR3 coding DNA: TGTGCCAGCAGTCTAGGACAGGGGGCGAGCACAGATACGCAGTATTTT. The chain joins TRBV28 to TRBJ2-3; TRBD1 agrees at 11 bases. CDR1 and CDR2 from the germline V gene are MDHEN and SYDVKM. V shed 5 bases and J 0 bases; nucleotides not matched to a gene: 4. The CDR3 extends over 16 amino acids.

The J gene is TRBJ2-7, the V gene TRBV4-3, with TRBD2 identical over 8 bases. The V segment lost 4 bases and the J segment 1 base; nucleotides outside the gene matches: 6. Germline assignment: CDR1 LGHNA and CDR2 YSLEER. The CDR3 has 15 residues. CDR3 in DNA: TGCGCCAGCAGCCCAGGACTAGCAGGTTCCTACGAGCAGTACTTC. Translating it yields CASSPGLAGSYEQYF.

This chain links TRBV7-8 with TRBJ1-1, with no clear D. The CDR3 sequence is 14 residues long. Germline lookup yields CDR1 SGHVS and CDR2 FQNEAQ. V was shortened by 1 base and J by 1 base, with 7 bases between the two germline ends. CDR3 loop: CASSLGATNTEAFF. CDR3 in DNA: TGTGCCAGCAGCTTAGGGGCCACGAACACTGAAGCTTTCTTT.

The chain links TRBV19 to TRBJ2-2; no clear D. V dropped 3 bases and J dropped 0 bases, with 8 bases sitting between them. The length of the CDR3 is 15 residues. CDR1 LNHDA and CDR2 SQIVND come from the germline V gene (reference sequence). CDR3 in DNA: TGTGCCAGTAGTATGGGCAACGCGAACACCGGGGAGCTGTTTTTT. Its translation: CASSMGNANTGELFF. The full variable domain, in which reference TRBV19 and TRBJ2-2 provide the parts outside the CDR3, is DGGITQSPKYLFRKEGQNVTLSCEQNLNHDAMYWYRQDPGQGLRLIYYSQIVNDFQKGDIAEGYSVSREKKESFPLTVTSAQKNPTAFYLCASSMGNANTGELFFGEGSRLTVL.

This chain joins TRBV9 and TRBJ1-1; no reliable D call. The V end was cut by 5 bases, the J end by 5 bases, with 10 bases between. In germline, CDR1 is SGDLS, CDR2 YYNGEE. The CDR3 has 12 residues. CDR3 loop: CASSAAATEAFF. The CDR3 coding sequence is TGTGCCAGCAGTGCCGCGGCTACTGAAGCTTTCTTT.

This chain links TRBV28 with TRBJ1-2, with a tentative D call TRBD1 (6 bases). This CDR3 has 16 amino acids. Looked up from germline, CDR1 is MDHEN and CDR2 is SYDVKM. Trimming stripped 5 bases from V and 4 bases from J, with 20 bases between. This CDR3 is CASSPLSGGGVYGYTF. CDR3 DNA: TGTGCCAGCAGTCCGTTGAGTGGGGGGGGCGTCTATGGCTACACCTTC.

In DNA form, the CDR3 reads TGTGCCAGCAGCGAAACCGGGACAGGGGGGTACGAGCAGTACTTC. It encodes CASSETGTGGYEQYF. The J gene is TRBJ2-7, the V gene TRBV6-1, with TRBD1 identical over 11 bases. The V gene's germline CDR1 is MNHNS and CDR2 SASEGT. Trimming cost V 6 bases and J 4 bases; bases outside gene matches: 8. The CDR3 length is 15 residues.

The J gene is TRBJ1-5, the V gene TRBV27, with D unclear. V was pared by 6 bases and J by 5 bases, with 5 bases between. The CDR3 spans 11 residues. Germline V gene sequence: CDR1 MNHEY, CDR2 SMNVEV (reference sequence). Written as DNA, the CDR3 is TGTGCCAGCAGGTCAGATCAGCCCCAGCATTTT. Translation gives CASRSDQPQHF.

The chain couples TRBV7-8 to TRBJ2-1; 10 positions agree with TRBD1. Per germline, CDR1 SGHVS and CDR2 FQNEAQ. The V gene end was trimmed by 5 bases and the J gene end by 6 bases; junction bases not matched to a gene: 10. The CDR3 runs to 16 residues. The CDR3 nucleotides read TGTGCCAGCAGCCCGAGCGGTCGGACAGGGGGCAATGAGCAGTTCTTC. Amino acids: CASSPSGRTGGNEQFF.

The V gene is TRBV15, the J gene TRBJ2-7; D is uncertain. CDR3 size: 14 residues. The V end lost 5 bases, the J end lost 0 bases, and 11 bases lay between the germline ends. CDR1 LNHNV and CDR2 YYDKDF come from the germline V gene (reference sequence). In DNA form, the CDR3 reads TGTGCCACCAGCCTGGACCGTAGCTCCTACGAGCAGTACTTC. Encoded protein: CATSLDRSSYEQYF.

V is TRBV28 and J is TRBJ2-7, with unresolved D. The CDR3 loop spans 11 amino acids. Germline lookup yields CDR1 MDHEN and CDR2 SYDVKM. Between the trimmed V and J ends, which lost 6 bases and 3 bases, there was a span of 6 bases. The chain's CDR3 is CASRQFYEQYF. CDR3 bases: TGTGCCAGCAGGCAGTTCTACGAGCAGTACTTC.